The entry below gives a single T cell receptor beta chain sequence along with its context. Its antigen has not been determined. Within one base of it there is no much larger clone, and no base qualities were kept. Per the germline V gene, SGHTA is the CDR1 and FQGNSA is the CDR2. The CDR3 sequence holds 16 residues, the cysteine and phenylalanine included. Only CDR3 DNA is held: 48 bases, read in frame from base 1. V sheds 5 bases and J sheds 0 bases, leaving 14 bases between their ends. Library creation used RACE. The sample was run on a NextSeq 500. Library preparation attached unique molecular identifiers to individual cDNA molecules for quantitative, reproducible TCR counting. For every blood RNA sample, sequencing covered both the TCR alpha and TCR beta chains. In the paper's pipeline: Samples had a median of roughly 100,000 TCRs, with a range from about 23,224 to 750,000. V, J and CDR3 annotation of the TCR reads was performed with the Decombinator software suite. Every sample was subsampled to the same number of TCRs (28,000) for the PS versus PT1 abundance plots. TCRs were defined as expanded if absent before sensitization and observed at least eight times at the 2-week time point. The public sequencing data were trimmed at Q25 with fastp and processed into clonotypes with MiXCR by TCRdb, which kept only in-frame beta chains. Entries that share a CDR3 protein sequence are merged under the most common genes and DNA. V and J calls and clone size were set by TCRdb, not the authors. This sample is represented by 95,000 to 150,000 distinct CDR3 sequences; about 11% of them were singletons. The ten largest clones represent around 2.2% of the sample.

This sample stems from a study of human T cells and chemical hapten exposure listed by TCRdb under 2021. Concerning the study at large: For sensitization, 2% DPC in acetone was applied to a 2 cm by 2 cm area of upper inner arm skin. Patients additionally received weekly therapeutic DPC doses to the scalp throughout the roughly 24-week study period. Patch testing was performed on the upper back with Finn chambers containing 0.01% DPC, and the patch tests were scored after 6 days according to International Contact Dermatitis Research Group standards. Alopecia areata with under or over 50% scalp involvement, alopecia totalis and alopecia universalis were represented in the patient cohort, which was mostly female. Libraries were combined into a pool for sequencing, and differences in TCR yield between samples came mainly from small differences in library volumes within the pool. Peripheral blood TCR repertoire changes were tracked in vivo in alopecia patients during primary and secondary sensitization to the hapten diphenylcyclopropenone (DPC). Blood samples were taken from patients before sensitization (week 0) and at 2, 6 and about 24 weeks after DPC sensitization. For TCR sequencing, blood came from about 28 alopecia patients at anywhere from one to four time points (pre-sensitization, 2, 6 and 24 weeks).

General findings and caveats noted by the study authors: DPC sensitization did not change how many TCRs were above 1 in 1000 frequency, and no evidence was found of alterations in global repertoire structure. A positive correlation was found between the number of PT1 expanded TCRs and patch test score, with significance reached at thresholds 8, 16 and 32 but not 4. Expanded TCRs formed significantly more large CDR3 similarity clusters than pre-sensitization or healthy control sets, consistent with antigen-driven responses. After repeated subsampling, changes were observed in the strength of the expansion versus patch-test correlation and in the threshold at which the correlation became significant. All patients had alopecia, a presumed autoimmune disease, so their immune response might differ from that of healthy individuals.

The time point label for this specimen denotes: patch test 3, about 24 weeks after DPC sensitization. Interpreted using the paper, the treatment or condition label stands for: therapeutic diphenylcyclopropenone sensitization with weekly scalp DPC. Blood at each patch-test visit was drawn before the patch test was applied. Patients were considered eligible if aged 18 to 70, diagnosed with alopecia and deemed suitable for DPC therapy, and patients were excluded if pregnant. Total RNA was extracted from unfractionated whole blood collected in Tempus Blood RNA tubes. The chain couples TRBV7-2 to TRBJ1-5; no D segment can be confidently identified. This clonotype was obtained from a woman between 50 and 59 years old with alopecia areata. Some clones in this sample may be carry-over from other donors' samples. The material sequenced was whole blood, taken in connection with sensitization to the hapten diphenylcyclopropenone (DPC). CDR3 protein: CASSDRTWYSNQPQHF. The DNA sequence is as follows: TGTGCCAGCAGCGACCGGACCTGGTATAGCAATCAGCCCCAGCATTTT.